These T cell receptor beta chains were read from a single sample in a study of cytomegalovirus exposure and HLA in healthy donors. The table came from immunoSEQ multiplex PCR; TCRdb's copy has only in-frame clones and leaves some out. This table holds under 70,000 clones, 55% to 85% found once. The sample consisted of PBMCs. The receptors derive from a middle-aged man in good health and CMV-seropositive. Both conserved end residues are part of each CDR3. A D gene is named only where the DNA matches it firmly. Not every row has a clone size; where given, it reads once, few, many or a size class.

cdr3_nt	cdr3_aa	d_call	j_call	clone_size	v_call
TGTGCCAGCAGCGGCGGGACTAGCGGACTGACCCGCACAGATACGCAGTATTTT	CASSGGTSGLTRTDTQYF	TRBD2	TRBJ2-3	-	TRBV9
TGTGCCGACCGTCTAGCCGGGGAGCTGTTTTTT	CADRLAGELFF	-	TRBJ2-2	-	TRBV13
TGTGCCAGCAGCCAAGGACAGGGGGCAGGTGAAAAACTGTTTTTT	CASSQGQGAGEKLFF	TRBD1	TRBJ1-4	-	TRBV7-9
TGTGCCAGCAGCTTGGTCCCTAGAGGAAACACTGAAGCTTTCTTT	CASSLVPRGNTEAFF	-	TRBJ1-1	-	TRBV5-8
TGTGCCAGCAGCCCGACGACAGGAGTACAAGCTTTCTTT	CASSPTTGVQAFF	-	TRBJ1-1	-	TRBV7-6
TGTGCCAGCAGCTTTCAGGTTAATCAGCCCCAGCATTTT	CASSFQVNQPQHF	-	TRBJ1-5	-	TRBV5-6
TGTGCCAGCAGCCGGACAAACACCGGGGAGCTGTTTTTT	CASSRTNTGELFF	-	TRBJ2-2	-	TRBV11-2
TGTGCCAGCAGCTTAGACGGGGCCAGGGGGGTCTATGGCTACACCTTC	CASSLDGARGVYGYTF	TRBD1	TRBJ1-2	few	TRBV7-8
TGTGCCAGCAGCTTAAATGGGGACAACGAGCAGTACTTC	CASSLNGDNEQYF	-	TRBJ2-7	few	TRBV7-2
TGTGCCAGCAGCGTAGATCTCGGGGAGCTGTTTTTT	CASSVDLGELFF	-	TRBJ2-2	-	TRBV9
TGTGCCAGCACCCCGGCAGGGCGCCCTTACAATGAGCAGTTCTTC	CASTPAGRPYNEQFF	-	TRBJ2-1	-	TRBV27
TGTGCCAGCAGTTTTGGGGACAGGAACACTGAAGCTTTCTTT	CASSFGDRNTEAFF	TRBD1	TRBJ1-1	once	TRBV27
TGTGCCAGCACCTCCGGCGGGGGGGGTGAGCAGTTCTTC	CASTSGGGGEQFF	TRBD2	TRBJ2-1	-	TRBV7-2
TGCGCCAGCAGCTTGGGAGGGTGGGGTAGGATGAACACTGAAGCTTTCTTT	CASSLGGWGRMNTEAFF	-	TRBJ1-1	few	TRBV5-1
TGTGCCAGCAGCCCCGACAGTCACACTGAAGCTTTCTTT	CASSPDSHTEAFF	-	TRBJ1-1	few	TRBV7-8
TGCGCCAGCAGCGACACCCTAGCGGGGGTTCGACGTACGCAGTATTTT	CASSDTLAGVRRTQYF	TRBD2	TRBJ2-3	-	TRBV5-1
TGTGCTAGTGGTTTGGTGGGACAGGGGAATGGCTACACCTTC	CASGLVGQGNGYTF	TRBD1	TRBJ1-2	-	TRBV12-5
TGTGCCAGCACCACCGGGGGGACAAAGAATCAGCCCCAGCATTTT	CASTTGGTKNQPQHF	-	TRBJ1-5	-	TRBV7-9
TGTTCCAGCAGCTCGCCGATAGACGAGCAGTACTTC	CSSSSPIDEQYF	-	TRBJ2-7	-	TRBV7-9
TGCAGCGGGGGGGAGGAGACCCAGTACTTC	CSGGEETQYF	-	TRBJ2-5	-	TRBV29-1
TGCGCCAGCAGCTTTGGACAGGGGTATGGCTACACCTTC	CASSFGQGYGYTF	TRBD1	TRBJ1-2	-	TRBV5-1
TGTGCCAGCAGATTGACAGGAACTAACTATGGCTACACCTTC	CASRLTGTNYGYTF	-	TRBJ1-2	-	TRBV6-5
TGCGCCAGCAGCTCAGTACAAGAGGTTGAAGCTTTCTTT	CASSSVQEVEAFF	-	TRBJ1-1	few	TRBV5-1
TGCGCCAGCAGCTTGGGCCCTCGGAACTATGGCTACACCTTC	CASSLGPRNYGYTF	-	TRBJ1-2	-	TRBV5-1
TGCGCCAGCAGCGTGGACTCGAGGTACGAGCAGTACTTC	CASSVDSRYEQYF	-	TRBJ2-7	-	TRBV5-1
TGTGCCAGCAGTTGGGGGGGGTTAGGAGCTTTCTTT	CASSWGGLGAFF	-	TRBJ1-1	few	TRBV2
TGTGCCAGCAGCAAAGTGGGCATGGCCCTTTGTCGCGACTATGGCTACACCTTC	CASSKVGMALCRDYGYTF	-	TRBJ1-2	-	TRBV21-1
TGTGCCAGCAGCTTGGGGGAGGGGGGGCTTAGAGGGACTGAAGCTTTCTTT	CASSLGEGGLRGTEAFF	-	TRBJ1-1	-	TRBV7-8
TGCACCAGCAGCCAAGTTTTTATCAGCGGGCGCTCCTACGAGCAGTACTTC	CTSSQVFISGRSYEQYF	-	TRBJ2-7	once	TRBV1
TGTGCCAGCAGACCCCACAGGGGGGACTACAATGAGCAGTTCTTC	CASRPHRGDYNEQFF	TRBD1	TRBJ2-1	-	TRBV6-5
TGTGCCAGCAGTGAGGGGACTAACACTGAAGCTTTCTTT	CASSEGTNTEAFF	-	TRBJ1-1	-	TRBV6-1
TGTGCCAGCTCACCATGGACAGCGTATAGCAATCAGCCCCAGCATTTT	CASSPWTAYSNQPQHF	-	TRBJ1-5	few	TRBV18
TGTGCCAGCAGCTTAGCCGGGAACTCTGGAAACACCATATATTTT	CASSLAGNSGNTIYF	-	TRBJ1-3	-	TRBV7-2
TGTGCCAGCAGCAGTGGTGGGTTAGGAGGTGGCTACACCTTC	CASSSGGLGGGYTF	-	TRBJ1-2	-	TRBV27
TGTGCCAGTAGTATCGGACAGGGGGCGCGGGAGACCCAGTACTTC	CASSIGQGARETQYF	TRBD1	TRBJ2-5	once	TRBV19
TGTGCCACCAGCAGAGATTTGGAGGGGGGGTATGGCTACACCTTC	CATSRDLEGGYGYTF	-	TRBJ1-2	-	TRBV15
TGTGCCAGCAGCCCGGCCGGGGGGGACTATGGCTACACCTTC	CASSPAGGDYGYTF	-	TRBJ1-2	-	TRBV7-2